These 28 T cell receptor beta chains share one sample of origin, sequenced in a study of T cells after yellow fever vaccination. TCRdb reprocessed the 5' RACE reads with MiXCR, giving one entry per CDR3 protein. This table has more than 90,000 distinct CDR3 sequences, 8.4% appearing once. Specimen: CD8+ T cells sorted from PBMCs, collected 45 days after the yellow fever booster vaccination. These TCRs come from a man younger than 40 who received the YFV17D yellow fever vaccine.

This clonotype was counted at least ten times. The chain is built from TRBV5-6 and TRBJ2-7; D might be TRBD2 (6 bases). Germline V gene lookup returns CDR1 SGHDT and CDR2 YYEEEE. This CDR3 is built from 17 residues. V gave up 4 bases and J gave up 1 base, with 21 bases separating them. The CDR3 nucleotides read TGTGCCAGCAGCGGGGACTCGGGGAAGGGAGAGTCCTACGAGCAGTACTTC. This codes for CASSGDSGKGESYEQYF.

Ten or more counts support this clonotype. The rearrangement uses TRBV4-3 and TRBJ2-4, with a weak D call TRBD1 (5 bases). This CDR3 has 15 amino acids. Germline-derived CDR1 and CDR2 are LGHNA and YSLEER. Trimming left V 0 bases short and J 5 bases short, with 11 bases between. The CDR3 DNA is TGCGCCAGCAGCCAAGAGGGGCAGCTAGAAAACATTCAGTACTTC. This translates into CASSQEGQLENIQYF.

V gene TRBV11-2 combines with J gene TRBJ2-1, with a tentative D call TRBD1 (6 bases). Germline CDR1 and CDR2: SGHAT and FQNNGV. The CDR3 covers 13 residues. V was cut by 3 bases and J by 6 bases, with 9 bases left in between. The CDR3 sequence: CASSLPGVNEQFF. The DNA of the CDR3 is TGTGCCAGCAGCTTGCCAGGGGTCAATGAGCAGTTCTTC. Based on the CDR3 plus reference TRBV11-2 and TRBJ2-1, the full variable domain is EAGVAQSPRYKIIEKRQSVAFWCNPISGHATLYWYQQILGQGPKLLIQFQNNGVVDDSQLPKDRFSAERLKGVDSTLKIQPAKLEDSAVYLCASSLPGVNEQFFGPGTRLTVL.

This chain's CDR3 is CSARDGYLKNIQYF. The CDR3 DNA reads TGCAGTGCTAGAGATGGGTACCTCAAAAACATTCAGTACTTC. The genes are TRBV20-1 and TRBJ2-4; D not resolved. Germline V gives CDR1 DFQATT, CDR2 SNEGSKA (reference sequence). This CDR3 region has 14 residues. V was shortened by 0 bases and J by 3 bases, with 9 bases between the two germline ends.

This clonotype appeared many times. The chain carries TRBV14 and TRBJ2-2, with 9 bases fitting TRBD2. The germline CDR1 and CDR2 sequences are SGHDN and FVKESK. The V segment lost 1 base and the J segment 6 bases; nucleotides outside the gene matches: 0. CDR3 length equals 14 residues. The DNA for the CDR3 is TGTGCCAGCAGCCAAGTAGCGGGAGCCGGGGAGCTGTTTTTT. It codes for CASSQVAGAGELFF.

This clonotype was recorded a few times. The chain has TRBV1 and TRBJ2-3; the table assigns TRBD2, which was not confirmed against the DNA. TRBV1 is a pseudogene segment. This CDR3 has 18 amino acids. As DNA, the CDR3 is TGCACCAGCAGCCAAGATACGTCTACTAGCGGGAAGGTGGATACGCAGTATTTT. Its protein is CTSSQDTSTSGKVDTQYF.

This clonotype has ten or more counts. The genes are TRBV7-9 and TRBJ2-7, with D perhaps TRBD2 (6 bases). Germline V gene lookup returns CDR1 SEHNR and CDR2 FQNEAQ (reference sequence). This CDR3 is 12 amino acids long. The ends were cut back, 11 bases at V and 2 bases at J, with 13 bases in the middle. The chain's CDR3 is CAAAGSPYEQYF. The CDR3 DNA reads TGTGCCGCGGCGGGATCCCCCTACGAGCAGTACTTC.

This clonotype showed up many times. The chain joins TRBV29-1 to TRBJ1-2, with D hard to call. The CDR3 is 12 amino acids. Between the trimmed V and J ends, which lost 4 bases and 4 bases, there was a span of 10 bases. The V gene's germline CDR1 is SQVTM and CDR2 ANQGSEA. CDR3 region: CSVAWGGYGYTF. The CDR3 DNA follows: TGCAGCGTTGCATGGGGAGGCTATGGCTACACCTTC.

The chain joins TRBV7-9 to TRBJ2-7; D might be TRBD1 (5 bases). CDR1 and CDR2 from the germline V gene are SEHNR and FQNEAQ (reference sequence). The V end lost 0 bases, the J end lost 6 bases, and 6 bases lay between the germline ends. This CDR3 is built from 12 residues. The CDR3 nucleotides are TGTGCCAGCAGCTTAGCGGGGCCCGAGCAGTACTTC. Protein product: CASSLAGPEQYF.

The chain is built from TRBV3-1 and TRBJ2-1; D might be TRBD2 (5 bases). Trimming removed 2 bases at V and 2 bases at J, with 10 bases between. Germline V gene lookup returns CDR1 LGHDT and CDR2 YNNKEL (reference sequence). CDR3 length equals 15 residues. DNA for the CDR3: TGTGCCAGCAGCCAAATCGGGATGACCTACAATGAGCAGTTCTTC. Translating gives CASSQIGMTYNEQFF.

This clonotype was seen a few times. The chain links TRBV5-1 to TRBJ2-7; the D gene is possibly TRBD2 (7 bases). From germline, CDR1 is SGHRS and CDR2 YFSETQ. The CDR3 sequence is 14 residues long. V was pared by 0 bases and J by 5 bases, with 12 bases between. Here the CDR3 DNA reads TGCGCCAGCAGCTTGGTCACAGGGAGGGACGAGCAGTACTTC. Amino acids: CASSLVTGRDEQYF. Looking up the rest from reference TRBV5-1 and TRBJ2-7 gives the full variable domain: KAGVTQTPRYLIKTRGQQVTLSCSPISGHRSVSWYQQTPGQGLQFLFEYFSETQRNKGNFPGRFSGRQFSNSRSEMNVSTLELGDSALYLCASSLVTGRDEQYFGPGTRLTVT.

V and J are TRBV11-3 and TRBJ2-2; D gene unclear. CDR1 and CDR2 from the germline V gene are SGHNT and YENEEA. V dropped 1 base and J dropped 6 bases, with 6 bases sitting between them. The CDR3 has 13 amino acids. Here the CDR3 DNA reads TGTGCCAGCAGCTTAGGGACCGCCGGGGAGCTGTTTTTT. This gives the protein CASSLGTAGELFF.

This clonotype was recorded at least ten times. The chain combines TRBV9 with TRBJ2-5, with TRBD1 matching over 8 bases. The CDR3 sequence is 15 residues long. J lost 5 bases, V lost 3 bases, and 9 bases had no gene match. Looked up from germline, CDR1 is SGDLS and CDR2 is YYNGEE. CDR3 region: CASSGRTGMWETQYF. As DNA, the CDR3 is TGTGCCAGCAGCGGACGGACAGGGATGTGGGAGACCCAGTACTTC.

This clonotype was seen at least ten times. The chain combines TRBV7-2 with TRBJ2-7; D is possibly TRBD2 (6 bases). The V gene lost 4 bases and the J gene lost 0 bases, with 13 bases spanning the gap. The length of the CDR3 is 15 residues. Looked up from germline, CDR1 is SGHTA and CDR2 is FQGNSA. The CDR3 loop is CASSSGTSSSYEQYF. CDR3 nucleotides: TGTGCCAGCAGCTCTGGGACTTCCAGCTCCTACGAGCAGTACTTC.

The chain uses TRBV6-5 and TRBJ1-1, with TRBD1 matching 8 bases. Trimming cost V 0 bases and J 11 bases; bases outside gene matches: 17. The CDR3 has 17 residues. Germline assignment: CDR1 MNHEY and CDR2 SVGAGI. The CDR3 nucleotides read TGTGCCAGCAGTTACTCGACCTCTCCGGACAGGGACGAGGAGGCTTTCTTT. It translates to CASSYSTSPDRDEEAFF.

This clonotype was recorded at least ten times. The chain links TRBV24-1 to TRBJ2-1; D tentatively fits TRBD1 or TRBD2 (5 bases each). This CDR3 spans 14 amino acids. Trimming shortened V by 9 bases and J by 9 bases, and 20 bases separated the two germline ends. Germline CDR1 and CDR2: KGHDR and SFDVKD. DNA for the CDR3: TGTGCCACCCCCGAAAGGGATCTTGGGGGTGAGCAGTTCTTC. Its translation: CATPERDLGGEQFF.

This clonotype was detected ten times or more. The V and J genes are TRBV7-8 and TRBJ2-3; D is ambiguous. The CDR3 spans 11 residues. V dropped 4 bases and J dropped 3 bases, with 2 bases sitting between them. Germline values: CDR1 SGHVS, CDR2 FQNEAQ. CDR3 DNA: TGTGCCAGCAGCTGGACAGATACGCAGTATTTT. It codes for CASSWTDTQYF.

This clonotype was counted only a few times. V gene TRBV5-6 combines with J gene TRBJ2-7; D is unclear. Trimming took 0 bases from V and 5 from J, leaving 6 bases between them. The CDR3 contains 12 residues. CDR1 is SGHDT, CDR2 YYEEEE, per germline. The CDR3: CASSLGDNEQYF. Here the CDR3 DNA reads TGTGCCAGCAGCTTGGGCGACAACGAGCAGTACTTC.

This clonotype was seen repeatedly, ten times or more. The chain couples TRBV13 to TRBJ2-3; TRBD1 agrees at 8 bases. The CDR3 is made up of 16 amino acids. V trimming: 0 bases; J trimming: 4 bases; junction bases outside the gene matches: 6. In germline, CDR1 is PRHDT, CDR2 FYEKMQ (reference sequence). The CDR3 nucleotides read TGTGCCAGCAGCTTAGGGACAGGGGACTCAGCAGATACGCAGTATTTT. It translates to CASSLGTGDSADTQYF. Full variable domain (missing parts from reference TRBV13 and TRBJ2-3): AAGVIQSPRHLIKEKRETATLKCYPIPRHDTVYWYQQGPGQDPQFLISFYEKMQSDKGSIPDRFSAQQFSDYHSELNMSSLELGDSALYFCASSLGTGDSADTQYFGPGTRLTVL.

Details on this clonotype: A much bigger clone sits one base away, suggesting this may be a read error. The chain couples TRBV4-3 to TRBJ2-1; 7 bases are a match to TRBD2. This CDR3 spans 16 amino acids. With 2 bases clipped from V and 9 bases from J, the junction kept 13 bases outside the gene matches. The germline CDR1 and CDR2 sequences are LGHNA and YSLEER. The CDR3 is CASSQNLAGEKSEQFF. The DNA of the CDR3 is TGCGCCAGCAGCCAAAATTTGGCGGGAGAGAAGAGTGAGCAGTTCTTC.

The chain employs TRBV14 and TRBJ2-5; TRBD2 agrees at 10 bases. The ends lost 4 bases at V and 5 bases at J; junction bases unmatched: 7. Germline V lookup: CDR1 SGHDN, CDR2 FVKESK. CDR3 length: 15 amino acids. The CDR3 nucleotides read TGTGCCAGCAGCCCTCCGGGACTAGCGATTGAGACCCAGTACTTC. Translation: CASSPPGLAIETQYF.

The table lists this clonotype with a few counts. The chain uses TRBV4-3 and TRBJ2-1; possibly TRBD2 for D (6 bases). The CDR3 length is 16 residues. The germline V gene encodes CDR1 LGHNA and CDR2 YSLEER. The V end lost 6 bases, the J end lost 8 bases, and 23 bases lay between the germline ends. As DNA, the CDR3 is TGCGCCAGCAGTTGGGGAGGACTAAGGCGTATCGATGAGCAGTTCTTC. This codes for CASSWGGLRRIDEQFF.

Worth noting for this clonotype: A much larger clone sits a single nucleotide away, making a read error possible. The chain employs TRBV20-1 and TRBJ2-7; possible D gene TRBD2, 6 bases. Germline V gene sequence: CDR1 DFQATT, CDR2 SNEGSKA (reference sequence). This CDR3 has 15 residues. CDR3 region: CGARDLGSGFYEQYF. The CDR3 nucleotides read TGCGGTGCTAGAGATCTTGGTAGCGGATTCTACGAGCAGTACTTC.

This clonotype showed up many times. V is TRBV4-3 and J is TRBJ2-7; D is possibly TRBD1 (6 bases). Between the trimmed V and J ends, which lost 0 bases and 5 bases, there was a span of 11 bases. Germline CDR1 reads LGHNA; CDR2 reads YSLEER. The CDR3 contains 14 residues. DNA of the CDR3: TGCGCCAGCAGCCAAGAAAACAGGGTCCACGAGCAGTACTTC. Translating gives CASSQENRVHEQYF.

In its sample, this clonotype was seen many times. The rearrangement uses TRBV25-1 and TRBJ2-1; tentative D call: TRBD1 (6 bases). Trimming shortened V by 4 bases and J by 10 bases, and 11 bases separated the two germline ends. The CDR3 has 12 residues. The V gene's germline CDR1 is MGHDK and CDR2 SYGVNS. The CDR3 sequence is CASSVGTYEQFF. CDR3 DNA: TGTGCCAGCAGTGTCGGGACATACGAGCAGTTCTTC. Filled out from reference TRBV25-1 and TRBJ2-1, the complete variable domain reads EADIYQTPRYLVIGTGKKITLECSQTMGHDKMYWYQQDPGMELHLIHYSYGVNSTEKGDLSSESTVSRIRTEHFPLTLESARPSHTSQYLCASSVGTYEQFFGPGTRLTVL.

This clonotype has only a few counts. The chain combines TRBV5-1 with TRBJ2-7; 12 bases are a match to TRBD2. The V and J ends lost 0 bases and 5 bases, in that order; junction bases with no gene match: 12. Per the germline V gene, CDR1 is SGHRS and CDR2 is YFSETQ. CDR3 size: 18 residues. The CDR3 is CASSLAGRLAGVLDEQYF. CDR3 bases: TGCGCCAGCAGCTTGGCAGGGAGACTAGCGGGAGTGTTGGACGAGCAGTACTTC.

The DNA for the CDR3 is TGTGCCAGCAGTGAACGGGCGGGAAGCATCGGGGAGCTGTTTTTT. It encodes CASSERAGSIGELFF. V usage is TRBV25-1 and J usage is TRBJ2-2, with a tentative D call TRBD2 (6 bases). Trimming removed 2 bases from V and 7 bases from J, with 14 bases in between. The CDR3 has 15 amino acids. Germline lookup yields CDR1 MGHDK and CDR2 SYGVNS.

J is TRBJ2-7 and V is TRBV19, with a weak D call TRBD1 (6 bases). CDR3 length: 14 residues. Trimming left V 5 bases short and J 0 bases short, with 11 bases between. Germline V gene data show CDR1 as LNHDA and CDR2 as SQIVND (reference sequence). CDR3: CASSPGQLSYEQYF. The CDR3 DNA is TGTGCCAGTAGTCCAGGACAGCTCTCCTACGAGCAGTACTTC.